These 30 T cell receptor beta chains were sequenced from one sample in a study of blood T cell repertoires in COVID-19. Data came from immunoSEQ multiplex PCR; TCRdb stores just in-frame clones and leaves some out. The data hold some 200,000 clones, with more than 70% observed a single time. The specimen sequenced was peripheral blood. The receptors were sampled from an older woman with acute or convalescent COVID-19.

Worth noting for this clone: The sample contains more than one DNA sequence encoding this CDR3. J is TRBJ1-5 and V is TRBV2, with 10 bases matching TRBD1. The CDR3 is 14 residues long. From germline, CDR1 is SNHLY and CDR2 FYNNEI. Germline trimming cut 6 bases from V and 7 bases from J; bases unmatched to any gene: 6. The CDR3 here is CASRVGTGDQPQHF. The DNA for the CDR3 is TGTGCCAGCAGGGTAGGGACAGGGGACCAGCCCCAGCATTTT.

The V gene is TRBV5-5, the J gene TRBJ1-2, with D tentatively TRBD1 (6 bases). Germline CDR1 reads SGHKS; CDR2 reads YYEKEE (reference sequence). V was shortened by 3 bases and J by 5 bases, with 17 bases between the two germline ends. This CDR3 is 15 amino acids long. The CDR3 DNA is TGTGCCAGCAGCTCGCTCGGGACAATGAATTATGGCTACACCTTC. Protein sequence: CASSSLGTMNYGYTF.

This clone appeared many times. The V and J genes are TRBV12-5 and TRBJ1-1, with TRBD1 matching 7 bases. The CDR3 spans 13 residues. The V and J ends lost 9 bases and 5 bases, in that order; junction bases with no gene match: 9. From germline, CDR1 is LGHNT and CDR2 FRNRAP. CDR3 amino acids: CASSPDRATEAFF. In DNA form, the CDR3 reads TGTGCTAGCTCCCCTGACAGGGCGACTGAAGCTTTCTTT.

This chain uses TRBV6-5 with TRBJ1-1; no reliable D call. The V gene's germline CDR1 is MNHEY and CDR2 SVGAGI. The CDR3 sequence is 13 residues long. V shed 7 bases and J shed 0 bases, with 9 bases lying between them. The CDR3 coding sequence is TGTGCCAGCACTATAGAGATGAACACTGAAGCTTTCTTT. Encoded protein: CASTIEMNTEAFF.

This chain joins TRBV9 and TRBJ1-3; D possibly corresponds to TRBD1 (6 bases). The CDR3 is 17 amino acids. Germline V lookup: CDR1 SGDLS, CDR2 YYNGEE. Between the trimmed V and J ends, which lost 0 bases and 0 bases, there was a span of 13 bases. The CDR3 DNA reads TGTGCCAGCAGCGTAGCTGGGGGGGCTCACTCTGGAAACACCATATATTTT. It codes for CASSVAGGAHSGNTIYF.

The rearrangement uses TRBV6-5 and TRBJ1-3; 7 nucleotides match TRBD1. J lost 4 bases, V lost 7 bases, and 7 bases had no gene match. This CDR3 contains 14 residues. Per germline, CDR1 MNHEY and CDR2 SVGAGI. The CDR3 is CASIRDRVGNTIYF. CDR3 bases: TGTGCCAGCATCCGAGACAGGGTCGGAAACACCATATATTTT.

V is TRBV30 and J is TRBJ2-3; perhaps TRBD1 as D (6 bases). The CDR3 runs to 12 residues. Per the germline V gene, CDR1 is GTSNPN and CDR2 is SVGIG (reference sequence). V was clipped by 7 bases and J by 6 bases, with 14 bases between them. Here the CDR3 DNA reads TGTGCCTCCTCGCAGGGGAGCGATACGCAGTATTTT. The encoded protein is CASSQGSDTQYF.

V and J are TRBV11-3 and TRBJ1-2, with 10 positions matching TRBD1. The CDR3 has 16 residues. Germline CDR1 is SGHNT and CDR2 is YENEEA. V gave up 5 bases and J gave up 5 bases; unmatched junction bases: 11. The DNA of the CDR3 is TGTGCCAGCAGCACCGACAGGGGGCGCCCCCCATATGGCTACACCTTC. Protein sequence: CASSTDRGRPPYGYTF.

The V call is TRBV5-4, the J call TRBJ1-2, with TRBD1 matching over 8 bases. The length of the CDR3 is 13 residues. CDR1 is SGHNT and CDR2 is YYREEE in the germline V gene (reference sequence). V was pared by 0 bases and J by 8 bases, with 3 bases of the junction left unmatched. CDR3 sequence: CASSLDRGYGYTF. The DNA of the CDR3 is TGTGCCAGCAGCTTGGACAGGGGGTACGGCTACACCTTC.

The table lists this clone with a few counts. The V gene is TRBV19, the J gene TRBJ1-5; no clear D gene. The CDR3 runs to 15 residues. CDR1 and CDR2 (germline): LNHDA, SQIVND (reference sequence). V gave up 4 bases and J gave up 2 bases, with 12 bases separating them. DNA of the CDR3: TGTGCCAGTAGTAGCCGGGTTAATGGCAATCAGCCCCAGCATTTT. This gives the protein CASSSRVNGNQPQHF.

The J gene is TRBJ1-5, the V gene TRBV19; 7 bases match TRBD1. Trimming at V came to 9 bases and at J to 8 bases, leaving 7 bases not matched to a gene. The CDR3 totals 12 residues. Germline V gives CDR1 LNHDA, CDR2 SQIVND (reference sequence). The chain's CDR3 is CASRQGVEPQHF. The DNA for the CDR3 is TGTGCCAGCCGACAGGGCGTGGAGCCCCAGCATTTT.

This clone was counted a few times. The CDR3 here is CASKEDRAQGGYTF. CDR3 DNA sequence: TGTGCCAGCAAGGAAGACAGGGCCCAGGGCGGCTACACCTTC. The chain has TRBV2 and TRBJ1-2; the match to TRBD1 covers 7 bases. CDR1 is SNHLY, CDR2 FYNNEI, per germline. J was trimmed by 8 bases and V by 7 bases; bases with no gene match: 13. The CDR3 covers 14 residues.

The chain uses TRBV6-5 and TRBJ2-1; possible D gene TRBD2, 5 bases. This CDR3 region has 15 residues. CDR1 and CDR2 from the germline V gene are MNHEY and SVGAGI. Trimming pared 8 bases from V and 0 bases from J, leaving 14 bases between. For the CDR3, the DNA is TGTGCCAGCCATCCGGGGTACAGCTCCTACAATGAGCAGTTCTTC. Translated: CASHPGYSSYNEQFF.

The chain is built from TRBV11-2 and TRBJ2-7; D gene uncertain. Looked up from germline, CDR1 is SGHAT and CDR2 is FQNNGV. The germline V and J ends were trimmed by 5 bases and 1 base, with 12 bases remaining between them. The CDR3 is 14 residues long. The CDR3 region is CASSDWRLSYEQYF. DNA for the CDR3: TGTGCCAGCAGCGACTGGCGGCTATCCTACGAGCAGTACTTC.

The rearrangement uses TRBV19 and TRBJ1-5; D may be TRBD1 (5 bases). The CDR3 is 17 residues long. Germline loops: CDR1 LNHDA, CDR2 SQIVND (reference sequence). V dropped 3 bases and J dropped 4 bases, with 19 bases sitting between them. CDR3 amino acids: CASSMGVRDSLNQPQHF. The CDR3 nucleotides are TGTGCCAGTAGTATGGGTGTTCGAGACAGCCTTAATCAGCCCCAGCATTTT.

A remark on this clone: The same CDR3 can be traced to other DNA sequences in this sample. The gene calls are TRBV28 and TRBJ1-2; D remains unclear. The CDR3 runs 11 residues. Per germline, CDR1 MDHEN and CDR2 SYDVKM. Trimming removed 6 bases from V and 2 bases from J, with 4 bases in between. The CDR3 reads CASRLNYGYTF. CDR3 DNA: TGTGCCAGCAGGCTAAACTATGGCTACACCTTC.

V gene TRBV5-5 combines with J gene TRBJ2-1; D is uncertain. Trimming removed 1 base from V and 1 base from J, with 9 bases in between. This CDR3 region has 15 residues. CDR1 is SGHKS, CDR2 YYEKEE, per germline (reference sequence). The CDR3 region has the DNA TGTGCCAGCAGCTTGTTATCTTTTTCCTACAATGAGCAGTTCTTC. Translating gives CASSLLSFSYNEQFF.

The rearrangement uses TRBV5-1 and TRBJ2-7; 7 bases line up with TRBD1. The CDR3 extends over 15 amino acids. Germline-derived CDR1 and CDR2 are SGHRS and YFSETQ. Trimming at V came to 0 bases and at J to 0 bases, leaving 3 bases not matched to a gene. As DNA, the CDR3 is TGCGCCAGCAGCTTGGGGACAGGCCTCTCCTACGAGCAGTACTTC. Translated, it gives CASSLGTGLSYEQYF.

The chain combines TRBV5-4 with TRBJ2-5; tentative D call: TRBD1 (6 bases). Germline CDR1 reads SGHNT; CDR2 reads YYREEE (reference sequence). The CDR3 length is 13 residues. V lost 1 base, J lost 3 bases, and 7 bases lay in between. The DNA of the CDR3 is TGTGCCAGCAGCTTGAACAGGGAAGAGACCCAGTACTTC. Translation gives CASSLNREETQYF.

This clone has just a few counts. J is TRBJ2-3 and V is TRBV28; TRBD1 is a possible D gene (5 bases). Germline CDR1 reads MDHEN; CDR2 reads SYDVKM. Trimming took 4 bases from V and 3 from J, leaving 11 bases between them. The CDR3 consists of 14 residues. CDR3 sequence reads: CASSWGTQTDTQYF. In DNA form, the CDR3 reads TGTGCCAGCAGTTGGGGCACCCAAACAGATACGCAGTATTTT.

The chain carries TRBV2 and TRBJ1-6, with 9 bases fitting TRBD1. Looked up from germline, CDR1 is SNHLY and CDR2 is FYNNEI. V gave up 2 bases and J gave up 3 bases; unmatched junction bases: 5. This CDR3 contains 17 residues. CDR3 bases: TGTGCCAGCAGTGAATATCTGGGACAGGGCTATAATTCACCCCTCCACTTT. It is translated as CASSEYLGQGYNSPLHF. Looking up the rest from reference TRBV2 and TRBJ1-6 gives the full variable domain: EPEVTQTPSHQVTQMGQEVILRCVPISNHLYFYWYRQILGQKVEFLVSFYNNEISEKSEIFDDQFSVERPDGSNFTLKIRSTKLEDSAMYFCASSEYLGQGYNSPLHFGNGTRLTVT.

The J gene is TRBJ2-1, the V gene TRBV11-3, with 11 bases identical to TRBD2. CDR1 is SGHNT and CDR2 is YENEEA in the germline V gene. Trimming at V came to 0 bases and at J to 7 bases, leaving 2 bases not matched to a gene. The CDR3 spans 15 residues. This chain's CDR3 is CASSLEASGRNEQFF. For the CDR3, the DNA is TGTGCCAGCAGCTTAGAGGCTAGCGGGAGGAATGAGCAGTTCTTC.

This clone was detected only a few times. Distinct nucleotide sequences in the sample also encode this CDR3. The CDR3 DNA reads TGCAGTGCTAGAGGCCGGGAGACCCAGTACTTC. It yields the protein CSARGRETQYF. V usage is TRBV20-1 and J usage is TRBJ2-5, with D hard to call. Trimming took 1 base from V and 5 from J, leaving 5 bases between them. Germline-derived CDR1 and CDR2 are DFQATT and SNEGSKA (reference sequence). This CDR3 is 11 amino acids long.

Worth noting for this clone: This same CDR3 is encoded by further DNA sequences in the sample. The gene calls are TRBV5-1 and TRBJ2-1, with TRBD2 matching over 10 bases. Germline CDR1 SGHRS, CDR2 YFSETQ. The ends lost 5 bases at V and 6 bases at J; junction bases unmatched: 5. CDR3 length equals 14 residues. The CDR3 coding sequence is TGCGCCAGCAGAGAGCTAGCGGGAGTCAATGAGCAGTTCTTC. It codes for CASRELAGVNEQFF.

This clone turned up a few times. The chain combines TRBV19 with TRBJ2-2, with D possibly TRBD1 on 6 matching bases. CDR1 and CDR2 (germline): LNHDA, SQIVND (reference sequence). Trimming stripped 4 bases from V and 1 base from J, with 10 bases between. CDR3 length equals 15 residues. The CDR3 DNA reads TGTGCCAGTAGTACCCCGGACAGGAACACCGGGGAGCTGTTTTTT. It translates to CASSTPDRNTGELFF.

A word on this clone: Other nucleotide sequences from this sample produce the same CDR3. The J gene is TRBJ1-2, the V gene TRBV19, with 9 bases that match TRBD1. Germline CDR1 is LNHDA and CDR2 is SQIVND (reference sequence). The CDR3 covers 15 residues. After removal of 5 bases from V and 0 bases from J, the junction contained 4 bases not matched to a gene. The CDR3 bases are TGTGCCAGTAGTTCCCGGGACAGGGCTAACTATGGCTACACCTTC. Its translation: CASSSRDRANYGYTF.

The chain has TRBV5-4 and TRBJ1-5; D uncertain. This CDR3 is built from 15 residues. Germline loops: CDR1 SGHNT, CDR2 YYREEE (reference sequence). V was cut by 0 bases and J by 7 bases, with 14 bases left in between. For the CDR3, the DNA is TGTGCCAGCAGCTTGGACGGACTCTCGGGGCAGCCCCAGCATTTT. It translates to CASSLDGLSGQPQHF.

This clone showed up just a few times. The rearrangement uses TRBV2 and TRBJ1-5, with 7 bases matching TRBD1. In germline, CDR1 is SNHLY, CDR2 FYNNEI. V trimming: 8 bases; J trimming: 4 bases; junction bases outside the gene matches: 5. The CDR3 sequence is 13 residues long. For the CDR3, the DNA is TGTGCCAGCGGTAGACAGGGAAATCAGCCCCAGCATTTT. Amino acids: CASGRQGNQPQHF. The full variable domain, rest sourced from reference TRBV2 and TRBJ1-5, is EPEVTQTPSHQVTQMGQEVILRCVPISNHLYFYWYRQILGQKVEFLVSFYNNEISEKSEIFDDQFSVERPDGSNFTLKIRSTKLEDSAMYFCASGRQGNQPQHFGDGTRLSIL.

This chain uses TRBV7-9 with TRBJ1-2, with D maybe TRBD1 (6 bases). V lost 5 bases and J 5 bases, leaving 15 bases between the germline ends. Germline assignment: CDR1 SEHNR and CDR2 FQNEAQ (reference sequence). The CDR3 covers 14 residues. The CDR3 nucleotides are TGTGCCAGCAGCCCAATGACAGGACGGTATGGCTACACCTTC. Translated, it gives CASSPMTGRYGYTF. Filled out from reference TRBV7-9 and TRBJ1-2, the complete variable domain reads DTGVSQNPRHKITKRGQNVTFRCDPISEHNRLYWYRQTLGQGPEFLTYFQNEAQLEKSRLLSDRFSAERPKGSFSTLEIQRTEQGDSAMYLCASSPMTGRYGYTFGSGTRLTVV.

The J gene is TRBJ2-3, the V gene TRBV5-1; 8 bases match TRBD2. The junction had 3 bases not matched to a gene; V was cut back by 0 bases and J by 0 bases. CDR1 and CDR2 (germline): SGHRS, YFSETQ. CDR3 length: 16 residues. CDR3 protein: CASSLASSGSTDTQYF. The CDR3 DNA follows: TGCGCCAGCAGCTTGGCTTCTAGCGGGAGCACAGATACGCAGTATTTT.